This T cell receptor (beta chain) was found in a study of T cell changes during pregnancy in multiple sclerosis (dated by TCRdb to between 2018 and 2021). Regarding the study in general: The study examined how the T cell repertoire changed over the course of pregnancy in women with multiple sclerosis.

The V end loses 0 bases and the J end loses 7 bases, and a stretch of 9 bases separates them. The CDR3 holds 13 amino acids from the cysteine to the phenylalanine. Of the read, only the CDR3 DNA is kept; its 39 bases are in frame from base 1. CDR1 and CDR2 are drawn from the germline V gene (reference sequence): PRHDT, FYEKMQ. Library method: the immunoSEQ multiplex PCR assay. Not all clones reach the TCRdb copy of this immuneACCESS table, which keeps in-frame sequences only. Checked studies attribute under half of the gap to unresolved V genes and leave the rest unexplained. Across this sample there are about 40,000 clones, with roughly 89% seen only once. The biggest ten clones account for approximately 0.61% of the sample. With respect to this clone: There is no known antigen for this receptor. The record has no base qualities; no much larger clone is one base away.

Recombination connected TRBV13 to TRBJ1-2; perhaps TRBD1 is the D gene, with 5 bases matching. This receptor was taken from a female donor with multiple sclerosis, enrolled in a pregnancy study. Sequences were derived from CD4+ T cells from peripheral blood mononuclear cells, sampled before pregnancy. At the DNA level, the sequence is TGTGCCAGCAGCTTAGGGGGGCCGGGTGGCTACACCTTC. This sequence encodes CASSLGGPGGYTF.